The entry that follows covers one T cell receptor (beta chain) sequence. The record originates from a study of shared clonotypes between healthy human individuals. About the study: Those who served as donors were a couple of women and a few men between the ages of 18 and 49.

Those who donated, Caucasian adults without exception, all lived in Nashville, Tennessee. Sequenced by immunoSEQ multiplex PCR; TCRdb stores in-frame clones only, minus some. The table records fewer than 2.5 million clones, roughly 93% of them present only once. The CDR3 is made up of 13 amino acids. Trimming pared 4 bases from V and 8 bases from J, leaving 11 bases between. CDR1 and CDR2 (germline): MGHRA, YSYEKL. The sample consisted of naive CD4+ T cells from PBMCs. The sample's subset: CD45RA+ positively selected. This sequence was found in a man aged 18 to 29 in good health. Some clones in this sample may be carry-over from other donors' samples. The chain recombines TRBV4-1 with TRBJ2-2; maybe TRBD1 (6 bases). For the CDR3, the DNA is TGCGCCAGCAGCCGCAACAGGGAAGGGGAGCTGTTTTTT. It specifies CASSRNREGELFF.